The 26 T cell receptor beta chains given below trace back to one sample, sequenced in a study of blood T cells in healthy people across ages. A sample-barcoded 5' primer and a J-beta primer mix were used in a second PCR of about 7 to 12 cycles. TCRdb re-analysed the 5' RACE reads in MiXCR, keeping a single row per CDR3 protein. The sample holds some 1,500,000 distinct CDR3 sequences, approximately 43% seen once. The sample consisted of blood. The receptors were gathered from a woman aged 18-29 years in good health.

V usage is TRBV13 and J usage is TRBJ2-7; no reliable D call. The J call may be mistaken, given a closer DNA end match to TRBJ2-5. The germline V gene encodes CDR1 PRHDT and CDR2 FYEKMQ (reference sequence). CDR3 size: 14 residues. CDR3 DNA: TGTGCCAGCAGCTTAGCTGGGGAAGAAGAGACCCAGTACTTC. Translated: CASSLAGEEETQYF.

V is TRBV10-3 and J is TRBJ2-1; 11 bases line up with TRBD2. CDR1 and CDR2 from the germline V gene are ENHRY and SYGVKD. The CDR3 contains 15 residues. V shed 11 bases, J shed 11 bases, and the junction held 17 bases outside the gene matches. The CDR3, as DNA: TGTGCCGCTCTTCCCTCGACTAGCGGGGACCACCAGCAGTTCTTC. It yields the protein CAALPSTSGDHQQFF.

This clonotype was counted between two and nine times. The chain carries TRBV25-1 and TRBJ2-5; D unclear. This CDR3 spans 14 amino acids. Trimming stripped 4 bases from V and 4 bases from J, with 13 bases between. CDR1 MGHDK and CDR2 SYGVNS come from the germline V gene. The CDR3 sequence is CASSAPVGSETQYF. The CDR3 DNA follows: TGTGCCAGCAGTGCCCCCGTCGGATCAGAGACCCAGTACTTC.

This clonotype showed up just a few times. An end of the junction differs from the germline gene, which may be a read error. CDR3 region: CASSPSSDEQYF. The CDR3 DNA is TGTGCCAGCTCACCATCCTCCGACGAGCAGTACTTC. This chain connects TRBV18 to TRBJ2-7, with D unclear. CDR3 length equals 12 residues. CDR1 and CDR2 (germline): KGHSH, LQKENI.

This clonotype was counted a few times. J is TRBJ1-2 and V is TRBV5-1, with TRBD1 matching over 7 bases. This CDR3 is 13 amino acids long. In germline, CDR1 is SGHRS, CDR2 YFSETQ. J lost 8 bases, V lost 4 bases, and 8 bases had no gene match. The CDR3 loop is CASSVTGQRGYTF. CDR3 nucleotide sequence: TGCGCCAGCAGCGTGACGGGACAGAGAGGCTACACCTTC.

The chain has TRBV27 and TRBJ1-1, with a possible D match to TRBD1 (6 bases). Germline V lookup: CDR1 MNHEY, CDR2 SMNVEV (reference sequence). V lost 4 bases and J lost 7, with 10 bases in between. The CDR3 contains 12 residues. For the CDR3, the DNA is TGTGCCAGCAGTTCGGGACACCGTGAAGCTTTCTTT. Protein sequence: CASSSGHREAFF.

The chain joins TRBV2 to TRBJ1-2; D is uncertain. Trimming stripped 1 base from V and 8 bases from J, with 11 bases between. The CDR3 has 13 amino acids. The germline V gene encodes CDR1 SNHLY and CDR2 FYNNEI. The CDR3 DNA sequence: TGTGCCAGCAGTGAAGGAGGTTGGCCAGGCTACACCTTC. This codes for CASSEGGWPGYTF.

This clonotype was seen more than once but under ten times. CDR3 DNA: TGTGCCAGCAGCCATACTAGCGGGGGCCACTACAATGAGCAGTTCTTC. It translates to CASSHTSGGHYNEQFF. J is TRBJ2-1 and V is TRBV3-1, with 11 bases fitting TRBD2. CDR3 length: 16 residues. After removal of 3 bases from V and 3 bases from J, the junction contained 4 bases not matched to a gene. From germline, CDR1 is LGHDT and CDR2 YNNKEL (reference sequence).

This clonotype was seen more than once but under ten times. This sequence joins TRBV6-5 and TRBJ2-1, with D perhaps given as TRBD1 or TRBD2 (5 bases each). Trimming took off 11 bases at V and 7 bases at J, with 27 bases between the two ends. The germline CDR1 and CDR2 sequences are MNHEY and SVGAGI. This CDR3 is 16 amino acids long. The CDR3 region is CARTGDAPWALNEQFF. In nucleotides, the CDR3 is TGTGCCCGAACCGGGGACGCTCCCTGGGCTTTGAATGAGCAGTTCTTC.

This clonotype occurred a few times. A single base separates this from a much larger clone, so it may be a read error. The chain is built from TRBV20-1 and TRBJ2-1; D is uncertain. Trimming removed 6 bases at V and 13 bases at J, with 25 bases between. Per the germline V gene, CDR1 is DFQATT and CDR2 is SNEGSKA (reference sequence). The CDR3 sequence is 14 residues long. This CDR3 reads CSAATDGRQETQFF. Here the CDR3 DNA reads TGCAGTGCGGCTACGGACGGACGCCAAGAGACCCAGTTCTTC.

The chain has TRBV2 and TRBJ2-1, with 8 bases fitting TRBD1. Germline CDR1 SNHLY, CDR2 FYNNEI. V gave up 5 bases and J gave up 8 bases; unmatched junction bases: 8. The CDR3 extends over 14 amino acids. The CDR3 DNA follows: TGTGCCAGCAGTTCACGGACAGGGAAGGATGAGCAGTTCTTC. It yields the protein CASSSRTGKDEQFF. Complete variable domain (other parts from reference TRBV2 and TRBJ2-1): EPEVTQTPSHQVTQMGQEVILRCVPISNHLYFYWYRQILGQKVEFLVSFYNNEISEKSEIFDDQFSVERPDGSNFTLKIRSTKLEDSAMYFCASSSRTGKDEQFFGPGTRLTVL.

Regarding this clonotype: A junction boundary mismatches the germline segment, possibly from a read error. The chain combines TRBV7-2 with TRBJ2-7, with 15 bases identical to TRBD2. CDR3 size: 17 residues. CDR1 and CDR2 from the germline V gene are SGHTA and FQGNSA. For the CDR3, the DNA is TGTGCCAGTAGCTCACCGGGACTAGCGGGAGGCCCCTACGAGCAGTACTTC. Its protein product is CASSSPGLAGGPYEQYF.

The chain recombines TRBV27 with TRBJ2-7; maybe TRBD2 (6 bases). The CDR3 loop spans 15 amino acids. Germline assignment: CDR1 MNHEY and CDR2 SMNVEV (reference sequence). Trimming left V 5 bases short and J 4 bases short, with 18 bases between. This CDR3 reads CASSTGPGGAYEQYF. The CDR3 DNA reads TGTGCCAGCAGTACTGGCCCCGGAGGGGCGTACGAGCAGTACTTC.

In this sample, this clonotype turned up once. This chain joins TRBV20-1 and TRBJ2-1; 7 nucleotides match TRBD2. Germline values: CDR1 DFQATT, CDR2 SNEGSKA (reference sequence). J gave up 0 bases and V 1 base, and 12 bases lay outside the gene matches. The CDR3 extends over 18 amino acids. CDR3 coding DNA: TGCAGTGCTAGAGGTCCAGGGACTACCACGTTCTCCTACAATGAGCAGTTCTTC. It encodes CSARGPGTTTFSYNEQFF.

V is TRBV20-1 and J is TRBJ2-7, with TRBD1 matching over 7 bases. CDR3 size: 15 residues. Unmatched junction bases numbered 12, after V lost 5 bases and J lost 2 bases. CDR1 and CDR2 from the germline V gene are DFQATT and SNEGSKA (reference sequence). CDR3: CSAVGQDQIAYEQYF. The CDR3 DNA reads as TGCAGTGCTGTCGGACAGGACCAAATCGCCTACGAGCAGTACTTC.

The CDR3 bases are TGTGCCAGCAGCGCGGCGACTAGCGGGGGGTGGAATGAGCAGTTCTTC. Amino acids: CASSAATSGGWNEQFF. The chain employs TRBV9 and TRBJ2-1; 13 nucleotides agree with TRBD2. The CDR3 extends over 16 amino acids. In germline, CDR1 is SGDLS, CDR2 YYNGEE. The ends lost 3 bases at V and 7 bases at J; junction bases unmatched: 7.

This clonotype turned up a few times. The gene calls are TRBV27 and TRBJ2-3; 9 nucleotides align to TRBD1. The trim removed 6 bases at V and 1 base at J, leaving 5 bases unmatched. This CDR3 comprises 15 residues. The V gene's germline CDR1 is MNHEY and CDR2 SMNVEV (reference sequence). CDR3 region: CASRAHRGRTDTQYF. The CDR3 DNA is TGTGCCAGCAGGGCTCACAGGGGGCGCACAGATACGCAGTATTTT.

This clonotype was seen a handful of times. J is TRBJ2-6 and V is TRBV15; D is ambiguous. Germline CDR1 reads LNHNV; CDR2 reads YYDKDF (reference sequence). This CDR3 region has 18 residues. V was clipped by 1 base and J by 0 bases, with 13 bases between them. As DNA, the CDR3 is TGTGCCACCAGCAGAGGTGGCTACTCAAGCTCTGGGGCCAACGTCCTGACTTTC. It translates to CATSRGGYSSSGANVLTF.

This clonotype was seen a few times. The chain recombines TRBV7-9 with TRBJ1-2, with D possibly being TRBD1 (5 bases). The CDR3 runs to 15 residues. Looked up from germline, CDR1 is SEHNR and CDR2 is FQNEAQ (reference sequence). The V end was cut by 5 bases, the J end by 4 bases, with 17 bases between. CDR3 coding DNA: TGTGCCAGCAGCGCCCCCGGGACCGGCGGCTATGGCTACACCTTC. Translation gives CASSAPGTGGYGYTF.

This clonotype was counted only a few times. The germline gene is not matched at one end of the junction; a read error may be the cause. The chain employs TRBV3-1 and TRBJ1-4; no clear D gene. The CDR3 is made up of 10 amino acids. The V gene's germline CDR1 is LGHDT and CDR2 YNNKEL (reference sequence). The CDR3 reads CATSNGKLFF. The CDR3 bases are TGTGCCACCTCTAATGGAAAACTGTTTTTT. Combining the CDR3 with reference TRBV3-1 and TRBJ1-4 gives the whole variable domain DTAVSQTPKYLVTQMGNDKSIKCEQNLGHDTMYWYKQDSKKFLKIMFSYNNKELIINETVPNRFSPKSPDKAHLNLHINSLELGDSAVYFCATSNGKLFFGSGTQLSVL.

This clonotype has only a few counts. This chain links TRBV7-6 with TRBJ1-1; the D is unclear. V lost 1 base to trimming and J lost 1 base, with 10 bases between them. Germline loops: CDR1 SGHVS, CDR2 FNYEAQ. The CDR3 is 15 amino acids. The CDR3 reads CASSLDTYGNTEAFF. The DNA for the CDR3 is TGTGCCAGCAGCTTAGATACCTACGGGAACACTGAAGCTTTCTTT.

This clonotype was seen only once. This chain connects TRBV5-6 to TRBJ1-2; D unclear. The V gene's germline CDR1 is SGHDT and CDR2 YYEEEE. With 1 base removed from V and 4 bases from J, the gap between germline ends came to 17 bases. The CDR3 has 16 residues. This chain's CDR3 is CASSLWVYQGTYGYTF. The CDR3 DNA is TGTGCCAGCAGCTTGTGGGTCTACCAAGGAACCTATGGCTACACCTTC. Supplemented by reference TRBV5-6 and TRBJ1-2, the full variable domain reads DAGVTQSPTHLIKTRGQQVTLRCSPKSGHDTVSWYQQALGQGPQFIFQYYEEEERQRGNFPDRFSGHQFPNYSSELNVNALLLGDSALYLCASSLWVYQGTYGYTFGSGTRLTVV.

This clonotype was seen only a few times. Here the CDR3 reads CACGVGRVDEQFF. The CDR3 nucleotides are TGTGCCTGTGGAGTAGGTCGGGTCGATGAGCAGTTCTTC. V is TRBV2 and J is TRBJ2-1; D is unresolved. With 11 bases removed from V and 8 bases from J, the gap between germline ends came to 19 bases. This CDR3 spans 13 amino acids. The germline CDR1 and CDR2 sequences are SNHLY and FYNNEI.

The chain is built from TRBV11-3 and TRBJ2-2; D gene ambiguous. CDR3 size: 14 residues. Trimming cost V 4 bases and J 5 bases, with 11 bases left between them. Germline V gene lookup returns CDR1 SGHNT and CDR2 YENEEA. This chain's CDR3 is CASSYSKETGELFF. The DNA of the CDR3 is TGTGCCAGCAGCTACAGCAAAGAGACCGGGGAGCTGTTTTTT.

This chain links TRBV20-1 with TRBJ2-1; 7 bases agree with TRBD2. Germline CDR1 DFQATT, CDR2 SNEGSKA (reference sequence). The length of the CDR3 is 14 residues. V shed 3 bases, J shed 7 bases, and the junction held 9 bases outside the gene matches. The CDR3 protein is CSASGGGWWNEQFF. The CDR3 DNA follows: TGCAGTGCTAGTGGGGGGGGATGGTGGAATGAGCAGTTCTTC.

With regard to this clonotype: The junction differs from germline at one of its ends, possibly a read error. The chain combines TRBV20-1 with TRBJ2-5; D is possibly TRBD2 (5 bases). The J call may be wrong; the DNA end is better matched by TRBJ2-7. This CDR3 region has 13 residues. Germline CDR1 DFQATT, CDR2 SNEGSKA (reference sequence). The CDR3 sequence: CGARDRGGSEQYF. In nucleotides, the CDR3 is TGCGGTGCTAGAGATAGAGGAGGATCCGAGCAGTACTTC.